The sequence of this T cell receptor (beta chain) was determined in a study of shared clonotypes between healthy human individuals. This clone was detected once. What it binds is unknown. Study findings and constraints: Rarefaction showed sorted-subset sequencing was incomplete despite large depth. Sample collection involved blood only; tissue repertoires are likely different.

The CDR3 length is 17 residues. Measured with immunoSEQ multiplex PCR; TCRdb has only the in-frame clones, and not every one. The repertoire holds 2 million to 2.5 million clones, with more than 80% as singletons. Sequenced sample: naive CD4+ T cells from PBMCs. This sample's subset: CD45RA+ positively selected. The receptor comes from a man younger than 35 in good health. Some clones in this sample may be carry-over from other donors' samples. The chain links TRBV12-1 to TRBJ2-3; TRBD2, the table's D call, was not compared with the DNA. TRBV12-1 is a pseudogene segment. The CDR3 is CASSSGTSGYSTDTQYF. The CDR3 DNA reads as TGTGCCAGCAGTTCCGGGACTAGCGGCTATAGCACAGATACGCAGTATTTT.